Sequencing of this TCR beta chain was carried out in a study of post-analysis software for immune sequencing data. General observations from the study: There were five or six TRBV segments more frequent in patients than controls, and TRBV5-6, TRBV5-1 and TRBV20-1 were among them.

cDNA libraries of TCR beta carried unique molecular identifiers. TCRdb re-called the PCR reads with MiXCR, one entry per CDR3 protein. The sample lists roughly 620,000 distinct CDR3 sequences, around 47% seen once, with roughly 1.8% in the top ten. CDR3 length: 14 amino acids. Per the germline V gene, CDR1 is GTSNPN and CDR2 is SVGIG (reference sequence). Concerning this clonotype: Antigen specificity is unknown. Because it lacks the conserved phenylalanine or tryptophan at the end, this CDR3 is likely a read error.

Input material: blood. The clonotype comes from a girl aged 5-17 years with multiple sclerosis. This chain links TRBV30 with TRBJ2-7; D ambiguous. The J call may be in error: the DNA end matches TRBJ2-5 better. This CDR3 reads CAALPRTGPETQYL. CDR3 sequence (DNA): TGTGCCGCCCTCCCCCGGACGGGCCCAGAGACCCAGTACCTC.